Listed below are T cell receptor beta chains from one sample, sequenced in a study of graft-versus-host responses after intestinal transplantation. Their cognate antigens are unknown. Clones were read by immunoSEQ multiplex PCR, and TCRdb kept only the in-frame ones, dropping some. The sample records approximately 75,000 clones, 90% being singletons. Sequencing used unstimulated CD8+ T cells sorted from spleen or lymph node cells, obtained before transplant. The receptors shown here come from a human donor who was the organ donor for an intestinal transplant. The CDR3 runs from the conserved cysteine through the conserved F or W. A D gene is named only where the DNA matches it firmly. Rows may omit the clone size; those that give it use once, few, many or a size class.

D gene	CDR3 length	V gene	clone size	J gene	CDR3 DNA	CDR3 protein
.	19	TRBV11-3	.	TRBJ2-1	TGTGCCAGCAGCTTAGGGCTTTTGTCTGGGGGGAGCTCCTACAATGAGCAGTTCTTC	CASSLGLLSGGSSYNEQFF
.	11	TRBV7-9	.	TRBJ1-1	TGTGCCAGCAGCTTATATTCTGAAGCTTTCTTT	CASSLYSEAFF
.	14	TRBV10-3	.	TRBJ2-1	TGTGCCATCAGTGAGTCCGCAGTCCTCAATGAGCAGTTCTTC	CAISESAVLNEQFF
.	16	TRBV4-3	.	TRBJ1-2	TGCGCCAGCAGCCTTTTCTCAGGGGCTTACTACTATGGCTACACCTTC	CASSLFSGAYYYGYTF
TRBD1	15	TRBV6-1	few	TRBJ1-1	TGTGCCAGCAGTACGATGCAGGGGGAAGCCACTGAAGCTTTCTTT	CASSTMQGEATEAFF
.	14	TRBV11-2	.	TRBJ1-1	TGTGCCAGCAGCTTAGCACTGGGGGGAGCGGAAGCTTTCTTT	CASSLALGGAEAFF
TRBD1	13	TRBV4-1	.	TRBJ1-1	TGCGCCAGCAGCACGACAGGGACTAGAGAAGCTTTCTTT	CASSTTGTREAFF
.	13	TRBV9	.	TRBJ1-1	TGTGCCAGCAGCGTAGGCGGGGCCGGTGAAGCTTTCTTT	CASSVGGAGEAFF
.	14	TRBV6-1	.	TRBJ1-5	TGTGCCAGCAGTGAAGGGGGCAGTTGGCAGCCCCAGCATTTT	CASSEGGSWQPQHF
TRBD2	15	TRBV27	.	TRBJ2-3	TGTGCCAGCAGAGCAGCGGGGGGTTTCACAGATACGCAGTATTTT	CASRAAGGFTDTQYF
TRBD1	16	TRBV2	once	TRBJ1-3	TGTGCCAGCAGTGAAGCAGAGGACAGGATGGAAAACACCATATATTTT	CASSEAEDRMENTIYF
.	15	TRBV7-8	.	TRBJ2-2	TGTGCCAGCAGCTTACCAGAAGGGGACACCGGGGAGCTGTTTTTT	CASSLPEGDTGELFF
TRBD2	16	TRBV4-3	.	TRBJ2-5	TGCGCCAGCAGCCAAGATCTAGCGGGAACACAAGAGACCCAGTACTTC	CASSQDLAGTQETQYF
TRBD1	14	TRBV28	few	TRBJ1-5	TGTGCCAGCAGGGACAGGATTAGCAATCAGCCCCAGCATTTT	CASRDRISNQPQHF
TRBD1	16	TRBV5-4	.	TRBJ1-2	TGTGCCAGCAGCCCCCGGACAGGGGGCAATTGGTATGGCTACACCTTC	CASSPRTGGNWYGYTF
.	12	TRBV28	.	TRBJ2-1	TGTGCCAGCAGTCCCGGCGGGGGCGAGCAGTTCTTC	CASSPGGGEQFF
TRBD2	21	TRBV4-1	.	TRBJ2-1	TGCGCCAGCAGCCAAGAAGATTGGGCTAGCGGGGGTATCGGAAAATACAATGAGCAGTTCTTC	CASSQEDWASGGIGKYNEQFF
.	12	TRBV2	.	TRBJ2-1	TGTGCCAGCAGTTCAGGGTTGCATGAGCAGTTCTTC	CASSSGLHEQFF
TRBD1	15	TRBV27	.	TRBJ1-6	TGTGCCAGCAGTTCGGACAGGGCTAATAATTCACCCCTCCACTTT	CASSSDRANNSPLHF
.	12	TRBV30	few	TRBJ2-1	TGTGCCTGGATGGGGTTTCGGGAGGAGCAGTTCTTC	CAWMGFREEQFF
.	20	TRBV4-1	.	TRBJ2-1	TGCGCCAGCAGCCAAGAAAGAAATACAATGACACAATCATTAATAAATGAGCAGTTCTTC	CASSQERNTMTQSLINEQFF
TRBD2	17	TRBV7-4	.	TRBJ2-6	TGTGCCAGCAGCTTCGGGGGGGCCCCCTCTGGGGCCAACGTCCTGACTTTC	CASSFGGAPSGANVLTF
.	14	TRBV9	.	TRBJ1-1	TGTGCCAGCAGCGTAGGGTCGGGGGGCACTGAAGCTTTCTTT	CASSVGSGGTEAFF
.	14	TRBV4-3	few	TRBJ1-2	TGCGCCAGCAGCCAAAGTTACGGGGACTATGGCTACACCTTC	CASSQSYGDYGYTF
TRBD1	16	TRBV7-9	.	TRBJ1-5	TGTGCCAGCAGCTTAGATGGAGGGACAGGGGATCAGCCCCAGCATTTT	CASSLDGGTGDQPQHF
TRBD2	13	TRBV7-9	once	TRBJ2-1	TGTGCCAGCAGCTCACTAGCGACCCATGAGCAGTTCTTC	CASSSLATHEQFF
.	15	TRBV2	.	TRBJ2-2	TGTGCCAGCAAACTTCAAGAGGGCTACACCGGGGAGCTGTTTTTT	CASKLQEGYTGELFF
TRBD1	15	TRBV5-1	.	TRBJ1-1	TGCGCCAGCAGGCAAACCGACAGGGGCGACACTGAAGCTTTCTTT	CASRQTDRGDTEAFF
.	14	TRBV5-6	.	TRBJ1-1	TGTGCCAGCAGCTTGGCGACAGGCAGGACTGAAGCTTTCTTT	CASSLATGRTEAFF
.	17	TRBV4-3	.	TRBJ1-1	TGCGCCAGCAGCGAACGACAGGTCGGATTAGGGAACACTGAAGCTTTCTTT	CASSERQVGLGNTEAFF
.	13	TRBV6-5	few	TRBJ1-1	TGTGCCAGCAGTCCGATGACAGACACTGAAGCTTTCTTT	CASSPMTDTEAFF
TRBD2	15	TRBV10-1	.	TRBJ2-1	TGCGCCAGCAGTGAGGCTAGCGGGGTTCTCAATGAGCAGTTCTTC	CASSEASGVLNEQFF
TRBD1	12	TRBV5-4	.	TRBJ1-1	TGTGCCAGCAGTTGGGGGACAGGTGAAGCTTTCTTT	CASSWGTGEAFF
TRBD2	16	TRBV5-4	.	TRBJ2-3	TGTGCCAGCAGCTTGGCCGGCGGGGGGGCCACAGATACGCAGTATTTT	CASSLAGGGATDTQYF
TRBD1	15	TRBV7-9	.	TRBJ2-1	TGTGCCAGCAGGGAAACCGGGACAGGGAACAATGAGCAGTTCTTC	CASRETGTGNNEQFF
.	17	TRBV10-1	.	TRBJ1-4	TGCGCCAGCATCCTATCGCCCCCGACAAGCAAAAGTGAAAAACTGTTTTTT	CASILSPPTSKSEKLFF
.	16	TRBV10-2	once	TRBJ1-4	TGCGCCAGCAGCCAGAGGGGGATCCCAGTTGGTGAAAAACTGTTTTTT	CASSQRGIPVGEKLFF
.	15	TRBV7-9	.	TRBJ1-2	TGTGCCAGCAGCCCCTATCCCGGGACACACTATGGCTACACCTTC	CASSPYPGTHYGYTF
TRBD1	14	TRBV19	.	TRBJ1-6	TGTGCCAGTAGTACGGACAGGGGGAATTCACCCCTCCACTTT	CASSTDRGNSPLHF
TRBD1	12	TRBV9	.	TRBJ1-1	TGTGCCAGCAGCGTAGGATCAGGGGGAGCTTTCTTT	CASSVGSGGAFF
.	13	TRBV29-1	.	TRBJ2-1	TGCAGCGGCATTAGGGGGGGGGACAATGAGCAGTTCTTC	CSGIRGGDNEQFF
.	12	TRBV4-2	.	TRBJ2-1	TGTGCCAGCAGCCAATCGTCCAATGAGCAGTTCTTC	CASSQSSNEQFF
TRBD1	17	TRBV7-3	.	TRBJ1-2	TGTGCCAGCAGCTTAACCCGGGACAGGGGGCGACGTGATGGCTACACCTTC	CASSLTRDRGRRDGYTF
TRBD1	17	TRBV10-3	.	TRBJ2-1	TGTGCCATCAGTGAGTCCCCGGGACAGTCCCAATACAATGAGCAGTTCTTC	CAISESPGQSQYNEQFF
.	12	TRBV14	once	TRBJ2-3	TGTGCCAGCAGCCAACGACAGAATACGCAGTATTTT	CASSQRQNTQYF
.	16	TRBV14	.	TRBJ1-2	TGTGCCAGCAGCATATCTTCAGGGAATTTCAACTATGGCTACACCTTC	CASSISSGNFNYGYTF
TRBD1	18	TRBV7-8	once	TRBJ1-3	TGTGCCAGCAGCCCCTTACTGCGTGGGGACAGCTCTGGAAACACCATATATTTT	CASSPLLRGDSSGNTIYF
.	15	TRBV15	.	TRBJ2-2	TGTGCCACCAGCAGAGGTGACAAGAACACCGGGGAGCTGTTTTTT	CATSRGDKNTGELFF
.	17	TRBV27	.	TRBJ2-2	TGTGCCAGCAGTTTATATACCGCCGGACAGAACACCGGGGAGCTGTTTTTT	CASSLYTAGQNTGELFF
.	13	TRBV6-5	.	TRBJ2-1	TGTGCCAGCAGGCCCCAGGAATACAATGAGCAGTTCTTC	CASRPQEYNEQFF
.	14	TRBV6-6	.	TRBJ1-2	TGTGCCAGCAGTTACGAACAGTCAAACTATGGCTACACCTTC	CASSYEQSNYGYTF
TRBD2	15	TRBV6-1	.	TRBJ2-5	TGTGCCAGCAGGTCCAGCGGGGAGTACCAAGAGACCCAGTACTTC	CASRSSGEYQETQYF
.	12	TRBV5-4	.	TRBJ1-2	TGTGCCAGCAGCTTCGGGGAGCCTGGCTACACCTTC	CASSFGEPGYTF
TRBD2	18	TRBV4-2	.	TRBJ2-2	TGTGCCAGCAGCCAAGATCTTAGGGCGGGGGTCACCACCGGGGAGCTGTTTTTT	CASSQDLRAGVTTGELFF
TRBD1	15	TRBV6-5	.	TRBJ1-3	TGTGCCAGCAGACTAGGGACAGGGAAAGGAAACACCATATATTTT	CASRLGTGKGNTIYF
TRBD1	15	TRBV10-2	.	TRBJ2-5	TGCGCCAGCAGTGACGGACAGGGGGCTCAGGAGACCCAGTACTTC	CASSDGQGAQETQYF
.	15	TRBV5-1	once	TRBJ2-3	TGCGCCAGCAGCTTGGGGGACACCCGCACAGATACGCAGTATTTT	CASSLGDTRTDTQYF
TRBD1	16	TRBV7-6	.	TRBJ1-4	TGTGCCAGCAGCTTACTCGTGAGGGGGCTGAATGAAAAACTGTTTTTT	CASSLLVRGLNEKLFF
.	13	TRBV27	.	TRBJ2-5	TGTGCCAGCAGTTTATACCGAGCAGAGACCCAGTACTTC	CASSLYRAETQYF